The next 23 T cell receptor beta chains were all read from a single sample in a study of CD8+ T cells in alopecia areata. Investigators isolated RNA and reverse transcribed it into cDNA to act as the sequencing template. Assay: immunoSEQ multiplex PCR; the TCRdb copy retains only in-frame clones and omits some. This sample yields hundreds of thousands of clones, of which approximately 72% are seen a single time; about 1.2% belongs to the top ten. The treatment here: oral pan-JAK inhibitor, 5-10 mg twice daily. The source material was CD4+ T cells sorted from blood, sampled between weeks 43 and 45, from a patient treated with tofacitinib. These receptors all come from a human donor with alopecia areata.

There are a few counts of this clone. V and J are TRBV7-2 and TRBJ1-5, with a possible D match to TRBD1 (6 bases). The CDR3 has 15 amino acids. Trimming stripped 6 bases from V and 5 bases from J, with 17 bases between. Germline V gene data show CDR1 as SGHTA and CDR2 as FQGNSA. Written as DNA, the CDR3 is TGTGCCAGCAGAGCCGGGACACGATACGATCAGCCCCAGCATTTT. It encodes CASRAGTRYDQPQHF. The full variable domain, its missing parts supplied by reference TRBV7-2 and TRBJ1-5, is GAGVSQSPSNKVTEKGKDVELRCDPISGHTALYWYRQSLGQGLEFLIYFQGNSAPDKSGLPSDRFSAERTGGSVSTLTIQRTQQEDSAVYLCASRAGTRYDQPQHFGDGTRLSIL.

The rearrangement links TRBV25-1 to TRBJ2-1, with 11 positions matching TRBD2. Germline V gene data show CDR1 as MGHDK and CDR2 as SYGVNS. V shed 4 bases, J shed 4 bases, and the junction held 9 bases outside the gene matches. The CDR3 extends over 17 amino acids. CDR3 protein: CASSVTGGTSGYNEQFF. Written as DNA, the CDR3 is TGTGCCAGCAGTGTAACTGGGGGGACTAGCGGATACAATGAGCAGTTCTTC.

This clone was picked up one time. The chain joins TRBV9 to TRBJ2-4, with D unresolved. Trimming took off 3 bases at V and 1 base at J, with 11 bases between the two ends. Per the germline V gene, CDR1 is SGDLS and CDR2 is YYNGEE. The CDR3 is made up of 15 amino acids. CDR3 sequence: CASSGLGGAKNIQYF. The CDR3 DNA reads TGTGCCAGCAGCGGTCTAGGTGGGGCCAAAAACATTCAGTACTTC. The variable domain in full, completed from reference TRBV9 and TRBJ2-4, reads DSGVTQTPKHLITATGQRVTLRCSPRSGDLSVYWYQQSLDQGLQFLIQYYNGEERAKGNILERFSAQQFPDLHSELNLSSLELGDSALYFCASSGLGGAKNIQYFGAGTRLSVL.

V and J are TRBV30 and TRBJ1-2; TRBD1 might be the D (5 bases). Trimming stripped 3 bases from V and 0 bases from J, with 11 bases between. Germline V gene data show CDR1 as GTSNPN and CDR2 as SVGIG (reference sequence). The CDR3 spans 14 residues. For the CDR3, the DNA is TGTGCCTGGAGCGGGGCGGGCACTAACTATGGCTACACCTTC. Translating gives CAWSGAGTNYGYTF.

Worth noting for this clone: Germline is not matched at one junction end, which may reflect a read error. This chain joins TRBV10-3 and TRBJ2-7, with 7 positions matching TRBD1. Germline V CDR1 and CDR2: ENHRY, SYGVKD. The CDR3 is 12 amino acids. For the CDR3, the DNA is TGTGCCATCAATGAGGGGGCGAACGAGCAGTACTTC. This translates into CAINEGANEQYF.

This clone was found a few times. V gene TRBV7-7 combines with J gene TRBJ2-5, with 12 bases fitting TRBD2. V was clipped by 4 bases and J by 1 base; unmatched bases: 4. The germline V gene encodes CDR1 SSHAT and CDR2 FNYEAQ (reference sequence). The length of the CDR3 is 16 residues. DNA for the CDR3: TGTGCCAGCAGCTCCCAGACTAGCGGGGGCCAAGAGACCCAGTACTTC. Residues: CASSSQTSGGQETQYF.

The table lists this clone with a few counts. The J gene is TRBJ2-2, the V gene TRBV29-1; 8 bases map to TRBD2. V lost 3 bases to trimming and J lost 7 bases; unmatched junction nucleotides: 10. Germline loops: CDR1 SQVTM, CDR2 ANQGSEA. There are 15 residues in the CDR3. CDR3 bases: TGCAGCGTTGATCTAAGCGGGGGCTCGAGCGGGGAGCTGTTTTTT. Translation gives CSVDLSGGSSGELFF.

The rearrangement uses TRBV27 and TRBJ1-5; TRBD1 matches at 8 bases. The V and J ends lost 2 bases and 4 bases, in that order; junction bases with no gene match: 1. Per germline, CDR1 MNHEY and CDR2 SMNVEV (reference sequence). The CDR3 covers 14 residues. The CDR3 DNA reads TGTGCCAGCAGTTTAGGGACAGGTAATCAGCCCCAGCATTTT. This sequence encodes CASSLGTGNQPQHF.

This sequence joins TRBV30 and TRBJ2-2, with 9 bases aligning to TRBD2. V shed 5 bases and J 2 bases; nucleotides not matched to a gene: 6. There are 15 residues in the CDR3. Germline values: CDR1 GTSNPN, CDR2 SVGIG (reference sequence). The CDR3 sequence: CAWGPGLANTGELFF. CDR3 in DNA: TGTGCCTGGGGACCGGGACTAGCCAACACCGGGGAGCTGTTTTTT.

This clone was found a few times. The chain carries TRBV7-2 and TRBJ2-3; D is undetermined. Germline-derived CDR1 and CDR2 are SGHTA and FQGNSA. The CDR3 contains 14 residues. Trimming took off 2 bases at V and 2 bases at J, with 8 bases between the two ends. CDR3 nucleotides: TGTGCCAGCAGCTTAAAGGGTCCCACAGATACGCAGTATTTT. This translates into CASSLKGPTDTQYF.

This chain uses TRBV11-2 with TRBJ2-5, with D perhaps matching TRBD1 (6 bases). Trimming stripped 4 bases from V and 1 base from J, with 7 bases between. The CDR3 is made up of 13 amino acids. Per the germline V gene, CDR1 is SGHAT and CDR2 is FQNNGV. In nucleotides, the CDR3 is TGTGCCAGCAGCTCGGACAGCCAAGAGACCCAGTACTTC. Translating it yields CASSSDSQETQYF.

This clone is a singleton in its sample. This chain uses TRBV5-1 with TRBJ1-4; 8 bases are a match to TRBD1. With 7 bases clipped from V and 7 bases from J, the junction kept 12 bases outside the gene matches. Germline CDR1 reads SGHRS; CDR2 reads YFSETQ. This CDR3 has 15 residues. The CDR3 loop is CASRTGTGFGEKLFF. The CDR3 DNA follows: TGCGCCAGCCGAACCGGGACAGGCTTTGGTGAAAAACTGTTTTTT.

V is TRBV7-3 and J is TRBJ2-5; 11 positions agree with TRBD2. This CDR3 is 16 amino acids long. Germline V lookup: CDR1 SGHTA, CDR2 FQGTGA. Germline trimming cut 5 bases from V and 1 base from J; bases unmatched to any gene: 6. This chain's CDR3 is CASSLTGTSGQETQYF. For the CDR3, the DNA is TGTGCCAGCAGCCTCACCGGGACTAGCGGCCAAGAGACCCAGTACTTC. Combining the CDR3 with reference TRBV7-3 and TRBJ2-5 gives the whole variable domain GAGVSQTPSNKVTEKGKYVELRCDPISGHTALYWYRQSLGQGPEFLIYFQGTGAADDSGLPNDRFFAVRPEGSVSTLKIQRTERGDSAVYLCASSLTGTSGQETQYFGPGTRLLVL.

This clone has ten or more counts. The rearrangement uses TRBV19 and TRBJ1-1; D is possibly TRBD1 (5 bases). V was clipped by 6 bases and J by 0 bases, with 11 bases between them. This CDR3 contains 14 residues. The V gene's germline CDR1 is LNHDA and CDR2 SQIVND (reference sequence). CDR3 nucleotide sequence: TGTGCCAGTAGCCCGGGGGTCATGAACACTGAAGCTTTCTTT. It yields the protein CASSPGVMNTEAFF.

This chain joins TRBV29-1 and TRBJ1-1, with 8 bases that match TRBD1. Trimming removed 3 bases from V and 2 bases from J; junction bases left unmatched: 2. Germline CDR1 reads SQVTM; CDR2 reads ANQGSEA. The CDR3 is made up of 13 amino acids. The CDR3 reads CSVEAGGNTEAFF. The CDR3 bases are TGCAGCGTTGAGGCAGGGGGCAACACTGAAGCTTTCTTT.

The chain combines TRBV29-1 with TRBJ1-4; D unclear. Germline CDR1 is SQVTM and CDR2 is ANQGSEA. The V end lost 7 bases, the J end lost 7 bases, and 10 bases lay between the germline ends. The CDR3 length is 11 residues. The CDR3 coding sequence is TGCAGCGCTGGTTCCAGTGAAAAACTGTTTTTT. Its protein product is CSAGSSEKLFF.

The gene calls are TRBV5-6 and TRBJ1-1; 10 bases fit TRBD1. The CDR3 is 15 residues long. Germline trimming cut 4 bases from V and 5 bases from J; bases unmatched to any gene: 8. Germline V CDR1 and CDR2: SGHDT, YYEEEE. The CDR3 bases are TGTGCCAGCAGCCGTTATTGGACAGGGGGGACTGAAGCTTTCTTT. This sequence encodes CASSRYWTGGTEAFF.

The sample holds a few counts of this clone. In DNA, the CDR3 is TGTGCCAGCAGCCCAACGGGACAGGGAGGCTACGAGCAGTACTTC. Translated: CASSPTGQGGYEQYF. The chain couples TRBV5-6 to TRBJ2-7; 9 bases fit TRBD1. Germline assignment: CDR1 SGHDT and CDR2 YYEEEE. This CDR3 is 15 amino acids long. The J segment lost 3 bases and the V segment lost 4 bases, leaving 8 bases of the junction unmatched. Full variable domain (missing parts from reference TRBV5-6 and TRBJ2-7): DAGVTQSPTHLIKTRGQQVTLRCSPKSGHDTVSWYQQALGQGPQFIFQYYEEEERQRGNFPDRFSGHQFPNYSSELNVNALLLGDSALYLCASSPTGQGGYEQYFGPGTRLTVT.

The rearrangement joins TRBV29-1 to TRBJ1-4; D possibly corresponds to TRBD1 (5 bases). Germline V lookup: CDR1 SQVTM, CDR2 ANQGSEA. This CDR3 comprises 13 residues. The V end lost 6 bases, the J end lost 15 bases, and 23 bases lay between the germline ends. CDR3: CSVETDSTGALFF. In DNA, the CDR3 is TGCAGCGTCGAGACTGACTCTACCGGGGCGTTGTTTTTT.

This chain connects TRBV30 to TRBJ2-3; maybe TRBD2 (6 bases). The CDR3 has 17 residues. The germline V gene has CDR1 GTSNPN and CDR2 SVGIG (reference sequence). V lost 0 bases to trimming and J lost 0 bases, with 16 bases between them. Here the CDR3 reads CAWSVLYGGTSTDTQYF. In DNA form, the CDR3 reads TGTGCCTGGAGTGTACTTTATGGGGGGACTAGCACAGATACGCAGTATTTT.

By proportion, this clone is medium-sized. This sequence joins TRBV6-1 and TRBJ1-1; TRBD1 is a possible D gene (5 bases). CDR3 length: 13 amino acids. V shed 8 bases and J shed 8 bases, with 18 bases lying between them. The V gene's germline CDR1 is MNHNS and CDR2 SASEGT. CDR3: CASCEKGRLEAFF. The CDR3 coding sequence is TGTGCCAGCTGCGAGAAGGGACGCTTAGAAGCTTTCTTT.

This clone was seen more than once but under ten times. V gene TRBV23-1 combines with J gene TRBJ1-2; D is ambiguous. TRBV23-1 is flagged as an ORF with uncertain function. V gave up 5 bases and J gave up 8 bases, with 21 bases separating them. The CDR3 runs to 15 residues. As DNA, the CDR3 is TGCGCCAGCAGTACAAAAGGAGTATCTCCTAGCGGCTACACCTTC. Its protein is CASSTKGVSPSGYTF.

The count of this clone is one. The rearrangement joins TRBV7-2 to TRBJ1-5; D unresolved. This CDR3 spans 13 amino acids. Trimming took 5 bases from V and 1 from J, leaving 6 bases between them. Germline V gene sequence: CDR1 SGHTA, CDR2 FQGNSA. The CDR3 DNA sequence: TGTGCCAGCAGCCCGTCGAGCAATCAGCCCCAGCATTTT. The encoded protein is CASSPSSNQPQHF.